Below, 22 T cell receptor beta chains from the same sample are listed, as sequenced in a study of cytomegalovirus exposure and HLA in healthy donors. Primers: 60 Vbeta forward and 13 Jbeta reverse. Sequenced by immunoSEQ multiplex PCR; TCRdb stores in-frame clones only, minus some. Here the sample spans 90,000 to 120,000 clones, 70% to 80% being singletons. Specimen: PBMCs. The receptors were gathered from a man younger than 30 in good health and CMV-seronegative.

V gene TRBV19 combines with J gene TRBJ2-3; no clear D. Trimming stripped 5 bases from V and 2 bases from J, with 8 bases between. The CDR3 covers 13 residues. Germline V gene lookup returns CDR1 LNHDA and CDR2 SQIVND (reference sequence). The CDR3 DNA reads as TGTGCCAGTAGTTTCACTATCACAGATACGCAGTATTTT. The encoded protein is CASSFTITDTQYF.

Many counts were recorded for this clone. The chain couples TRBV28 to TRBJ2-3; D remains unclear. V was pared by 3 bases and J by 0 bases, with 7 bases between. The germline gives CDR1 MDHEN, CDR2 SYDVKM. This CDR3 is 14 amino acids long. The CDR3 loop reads CASSFSISTDTQYF. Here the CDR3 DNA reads TGTGCCAGCAGTTTTTCAATCAGCACAGATACGCAGTATTTT.

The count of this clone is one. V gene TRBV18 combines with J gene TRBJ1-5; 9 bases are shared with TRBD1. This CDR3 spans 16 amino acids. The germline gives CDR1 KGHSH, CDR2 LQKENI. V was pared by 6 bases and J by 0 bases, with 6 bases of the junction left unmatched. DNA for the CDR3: TGTGCCAGCTCTCTGGGACAGGGCCTTAGCAATCAGCCCCAGCATTTT. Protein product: CASSLGQGLSNQPQHF.

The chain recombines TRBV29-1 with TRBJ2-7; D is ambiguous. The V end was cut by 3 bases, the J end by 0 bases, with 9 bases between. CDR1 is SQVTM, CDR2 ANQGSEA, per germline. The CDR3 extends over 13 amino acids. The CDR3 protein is CSVEGLSSYEQYF. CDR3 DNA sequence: TGCAGCGTTGAGGGCCTGAGCTCCTACGAGCAGTACTTC.

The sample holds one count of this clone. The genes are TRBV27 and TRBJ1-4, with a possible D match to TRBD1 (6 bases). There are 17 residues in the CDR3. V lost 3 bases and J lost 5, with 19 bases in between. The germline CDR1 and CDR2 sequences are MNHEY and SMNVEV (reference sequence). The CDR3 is CASSFAGAQGTNEKLFF. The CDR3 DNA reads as TGTGCCAGCAGTTTCGCCGGGGCGCAGGGGACGAATGAAAAACTGTTTTTT.

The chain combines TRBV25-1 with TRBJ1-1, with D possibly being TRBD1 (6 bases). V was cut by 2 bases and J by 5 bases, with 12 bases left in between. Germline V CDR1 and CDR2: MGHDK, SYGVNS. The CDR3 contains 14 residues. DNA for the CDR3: TGTGCCAGCAGTGAAACAGGGAGGGGAACTGAAGCTTTCTTT. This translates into CASSETGRGTEAFF.

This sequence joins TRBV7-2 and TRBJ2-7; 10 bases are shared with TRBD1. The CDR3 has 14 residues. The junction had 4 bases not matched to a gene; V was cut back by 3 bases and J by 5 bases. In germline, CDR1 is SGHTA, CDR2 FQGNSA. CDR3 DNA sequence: TGTGCCAGCAGCTTCGACAGGGGGCAGAACGAGCAGTACTTC. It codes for CASSFDRGQNEQYF.

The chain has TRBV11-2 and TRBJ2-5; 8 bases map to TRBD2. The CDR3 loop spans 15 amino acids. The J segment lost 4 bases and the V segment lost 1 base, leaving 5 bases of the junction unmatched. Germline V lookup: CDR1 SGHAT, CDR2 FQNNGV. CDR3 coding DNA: TGTGCCAGCAGCTTAGTGCGGGGGGCCCTAGAGACCCAGTACTTC. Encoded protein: CASSLVRGALETQYF.

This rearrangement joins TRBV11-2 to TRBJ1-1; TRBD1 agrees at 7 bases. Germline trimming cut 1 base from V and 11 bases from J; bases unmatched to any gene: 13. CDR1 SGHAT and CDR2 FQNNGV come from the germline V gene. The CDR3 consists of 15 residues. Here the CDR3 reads CASSLGAQGKGNAFF. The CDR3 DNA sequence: TGTGCCAGCAGCTTAGGGGCACAGGGGAAGGGGAACGCTTTCTTT.

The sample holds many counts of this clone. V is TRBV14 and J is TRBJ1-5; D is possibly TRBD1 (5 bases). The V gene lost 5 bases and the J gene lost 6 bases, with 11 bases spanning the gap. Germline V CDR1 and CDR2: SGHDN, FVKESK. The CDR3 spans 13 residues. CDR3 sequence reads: CASSGGIGQPQHF. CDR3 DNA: TGTGCCAGCAGCGGGGGGATCGGTCAGCCCCAGCATTTT.

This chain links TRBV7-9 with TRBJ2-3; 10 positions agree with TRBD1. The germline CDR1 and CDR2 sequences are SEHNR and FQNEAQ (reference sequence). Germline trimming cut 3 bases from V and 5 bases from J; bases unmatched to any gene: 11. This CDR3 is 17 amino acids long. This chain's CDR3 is CASSFPGDRGPRDTQYF. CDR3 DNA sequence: TGTGCCAGCAGCTTCCCGGGAGACAGGGGGCCTCGAGATACGCAGTATTTT.

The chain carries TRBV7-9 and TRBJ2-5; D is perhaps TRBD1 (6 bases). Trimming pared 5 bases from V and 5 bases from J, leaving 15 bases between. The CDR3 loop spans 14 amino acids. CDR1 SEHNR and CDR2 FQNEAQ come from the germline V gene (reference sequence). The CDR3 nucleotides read TGTGCCAGCAGCCAAACCGGACAGCCTGAGACCCAGTACTTC. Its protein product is CASSQTGQPETQYF.

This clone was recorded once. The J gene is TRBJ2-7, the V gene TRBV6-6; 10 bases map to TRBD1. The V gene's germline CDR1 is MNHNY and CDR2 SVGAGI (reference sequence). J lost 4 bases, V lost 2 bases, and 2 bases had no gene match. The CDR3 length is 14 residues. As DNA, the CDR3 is TGTGCCAGCAGTTACGGGACAGGGGTTTACGAGCAGTACTTC. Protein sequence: CASSYGTGVYEQYF.

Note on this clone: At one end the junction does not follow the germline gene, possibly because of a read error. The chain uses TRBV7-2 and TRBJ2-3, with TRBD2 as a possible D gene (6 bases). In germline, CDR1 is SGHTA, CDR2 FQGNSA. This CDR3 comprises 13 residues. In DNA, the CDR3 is TGTGCCAGCAGCTTAGCGCAGACCCCGGGACTTATGTTT. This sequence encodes CASSLAQTPGLMF. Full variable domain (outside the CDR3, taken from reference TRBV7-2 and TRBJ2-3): GAGVSQSPSNKVTEKGKDVELRCDPISGHTALYWYRQSLGQGLEFLIYFQGNSAPDKSGLPSDRFSAERTGGSVSTLTIQRTQQEDSAVYLCASSLAQTPGLMFGPGTRLTVL.

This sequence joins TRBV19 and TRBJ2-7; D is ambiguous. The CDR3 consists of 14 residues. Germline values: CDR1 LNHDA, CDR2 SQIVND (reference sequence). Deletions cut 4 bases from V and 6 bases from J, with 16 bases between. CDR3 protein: CASSSGFGGLEQYF. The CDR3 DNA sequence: TGTGCCAGTAGTAGCGGTTTTGGCGGCCTCGAGCAGTACTTC.

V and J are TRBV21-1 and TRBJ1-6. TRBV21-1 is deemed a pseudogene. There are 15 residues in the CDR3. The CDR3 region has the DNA TGTGCCAGCAGCAAAGTTAGCTCCTATAATTCACCCCTCCACTTT. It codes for CASSKVSSYNSPLHF.

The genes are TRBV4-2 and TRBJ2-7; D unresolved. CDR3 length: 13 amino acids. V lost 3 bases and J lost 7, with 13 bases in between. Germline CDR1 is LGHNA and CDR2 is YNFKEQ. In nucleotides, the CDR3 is TGTGCCAGCAGCCATCATTACCCTCGGGAGCAGTACTTC. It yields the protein CASSHHYPREQYF.

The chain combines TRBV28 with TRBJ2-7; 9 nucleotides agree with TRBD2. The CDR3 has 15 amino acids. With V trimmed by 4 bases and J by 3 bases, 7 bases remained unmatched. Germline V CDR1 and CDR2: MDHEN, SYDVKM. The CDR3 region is CASSSRLAESYEQYF. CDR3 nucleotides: TGTGCCAGCAGTTCCAGACTAGCGGAGAGCTACGAGCAGTACTTC. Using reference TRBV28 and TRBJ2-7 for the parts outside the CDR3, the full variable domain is DVKVTQSSRYLVKRTGEKVFLECVQDMDHENMFWYRQDPGLGLRLIYFSYDVKMKEKGDIPEGYSVSREKKERFSLILESASTNQTSMYLCASSSRLAESYEQYFGPGTRLTVT.

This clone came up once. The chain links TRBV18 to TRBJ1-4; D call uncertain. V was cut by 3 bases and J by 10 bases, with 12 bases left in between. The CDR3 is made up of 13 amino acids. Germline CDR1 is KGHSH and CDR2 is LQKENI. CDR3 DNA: TGTGCCAGCTCACCCCCAACCGCGGGAAAACTGTTTTTT. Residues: CASSPPTAGKLFF.

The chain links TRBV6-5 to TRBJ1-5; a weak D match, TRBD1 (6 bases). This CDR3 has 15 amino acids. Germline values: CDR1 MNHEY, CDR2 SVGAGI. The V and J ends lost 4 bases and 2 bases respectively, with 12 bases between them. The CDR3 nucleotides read TGTGCCAGCAGTTCAACAGGGTTTGGCAATCAGCCCCAGCATTTT. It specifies CASSSTGFGNQPQHF.

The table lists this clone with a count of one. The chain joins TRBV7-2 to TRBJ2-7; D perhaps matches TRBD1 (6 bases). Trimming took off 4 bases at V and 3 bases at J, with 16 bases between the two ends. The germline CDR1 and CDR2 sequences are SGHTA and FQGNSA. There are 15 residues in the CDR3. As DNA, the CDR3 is TGTGCCAGCAGCTCTAAACAGGGCCAGAACTACGAGCAGTACTTC. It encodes CASSSKQGQNYEQYF.

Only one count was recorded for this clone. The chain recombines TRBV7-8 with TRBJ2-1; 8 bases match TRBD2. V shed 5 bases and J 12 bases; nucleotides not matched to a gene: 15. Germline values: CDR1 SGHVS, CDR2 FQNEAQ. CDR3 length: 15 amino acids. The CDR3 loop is CASSPGLGAITGQFF. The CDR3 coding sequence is TGTGCCAGCAGCCCGGGACTAGGGGCAATTACAGGGCAGTTCTTC.